The rows below give T cell receptor beta chains drawn from one sample of a study of cytomegalovirus exposure and HLA in healthy donors. Using immunoSEQ multiplex PCR, the repertoire was profiled, and TCRdb retains in-frame clones only, with some absent. The sample features about 200,000 clones, with about 1% in its top ten. The sample consisted of PBMCs. The receptors were sampled from a girl aged 2 to 9 in good health and CMV-seropositive. The CDR3 runs from the conserved cysteine through the conserved F or W. A D gene is named only where the DNA matches it firmly.

j_gene	len	v_gene	d_gene	CDR3nt	CDR3aa
TRBJ1-4	15	TRBV28	-	TGTGCCAGCAGTTCCCCCGGGGGGTTGAATGAAAAACTGTTTTTT	CASSSPGGLNEKLFF
TRBJ1-1	12	TRBV12-2	-	TGTGCAAGTCGATCTCCTTCGTCTTCCGCTTTCTTT	CASRSPSSSAFF
TRBJ2-7	13	TRBV6-1	-	TGTGCCAGCAGTTCAACAGGGTTTGGCGAGCAGTACTTC	CASSSTGFGEQYF
TRBJ1-2	14	TRBV6-1	-	TGTGCCAGCAGTCTTTCACAACGGGGCTATGGCTACACCTTC	CASSLSQRGYGYTF
TRBJ2-1	16	TRBV6-6	TRBD2	TGTGCCAGCAGCCCCTTCGGTGGTAGCGGGCGCGGTGAGCAGTTCTTC	CASSPFGGSGRGEQFF
TRBJ2-5	13	TRBV5-6	TRBD2	TGTGCCAGCAGCCAAGGACTAGCGGAGACCCAGTACTTC	CASSQGLAETQYF
TRBJ1-1	16	TRBV21-1	-	TGTGCCAGCAGCAAGGGACAGCGGATCTCGAACACTGAAGCTTTCTTT	CASSKGQRISNTEAFF
TRBJ1-2	14	TRBV6-1	TRBD1	TGTGCCAGCAGAATCCTACAGGGGGATTATGGCTACACCTTC	CASRILQGDYGYTF
TRBJ1-1	13	TRBV5-6	TRBD1	TGTGCCAGCAGCTGGACAGGGGGGACTGAAGCTTTCTTT	CASSWTGGTEAFF
TRBJ2-1	15	TRBV19	TRBD2	TGTGCCAGTAGTATAGATCGAGCGCGGGAGGGCCTACAGTTCTTC	CASSIDRAREGLQFF
TRBJ2-3	14	TRBV29-1	-	TGCAGCGTTGATAAGTGGGGCGTGACAGATACGCAGTATTTT	CSVDKWGVTDTQYF
TRBJ1-5	15	TRBV27	-	TGTGCCAGCAGTTTTCGACGCGGGGGCAATCAGCCCCAGCATTTT	CASSFRRGGNQPQHF
TRBJ1-4	17	TRBV11-2	TRBD1	TGTGCCAGCAGATTGACAGGGGTTCGGTTTTCGGATGAAAAACTGTTTTTT	CASRLTGVRFSDEKLFF
TRBJ2-7	14	TRBV9	TRBD1	TGTGCCAGCAGCGTTACAGGGGTTCCCTACGAGCAGTACTTC	CASSVTGVPYEQYF